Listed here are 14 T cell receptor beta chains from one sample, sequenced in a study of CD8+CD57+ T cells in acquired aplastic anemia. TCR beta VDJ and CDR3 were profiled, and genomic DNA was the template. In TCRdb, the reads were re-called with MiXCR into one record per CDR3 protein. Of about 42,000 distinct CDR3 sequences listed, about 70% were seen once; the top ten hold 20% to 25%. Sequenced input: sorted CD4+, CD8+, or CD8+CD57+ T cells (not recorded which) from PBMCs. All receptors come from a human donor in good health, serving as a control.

In nucleotides, the CDR3 is TGTGCCAGCAGTGAAGCGCGGTCGCAGGGAGGTGAGCAGTTCTTC. This encodes CASSEARSQGGEQFF. V is TRBV2 and J is TRBJ2-1; the D gene is possibly TRBD2 (6 bases). The germline V gene has CDR1 SNHLY and CDR2 FYNNEI. The CDR3 spans 15 residues. V lost 0 bases and J lost 9, with 15 bases in between.

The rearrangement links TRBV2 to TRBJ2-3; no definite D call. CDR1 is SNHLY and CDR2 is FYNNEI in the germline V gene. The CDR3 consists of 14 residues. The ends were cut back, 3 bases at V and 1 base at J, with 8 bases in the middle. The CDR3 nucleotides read TGTGCCAGCAGTGATGGTAGAGGCACAGATACGCAGTATTTT. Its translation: CASSDGRGTDTQYF.

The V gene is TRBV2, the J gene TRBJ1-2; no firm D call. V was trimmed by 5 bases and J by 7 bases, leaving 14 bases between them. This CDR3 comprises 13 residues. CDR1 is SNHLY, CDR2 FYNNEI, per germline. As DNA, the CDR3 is TGTGCCAGCAGTTTCTGGGAACCAGGTGGCTACACCTTC. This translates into CASSFWEPGGYTF.

CDR3 sequence (DNA): TGTGCCAGCGGAGGGATCACGGGCGGACATGGCTACACCTTC. It is translated as CASGGITGGHGYTF. This chain connects TRBV2 to TRBJ1-2; D not resolved. There are 14 residues in the CDR3. Germline V gene lookup returns CDR1 SNHLY and CDR2 FYNNEI. V lost 8 bases and J lost 6, with 19 bases in between.

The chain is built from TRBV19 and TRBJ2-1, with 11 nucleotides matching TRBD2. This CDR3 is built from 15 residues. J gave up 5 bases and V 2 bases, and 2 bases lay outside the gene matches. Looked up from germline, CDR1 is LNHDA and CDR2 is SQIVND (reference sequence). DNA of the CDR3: TGTGCCAGTAGTATATTAGCGGGGGGGAACAATGAGCAGTTCTTC. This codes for CASSILAGGNNEQFF.

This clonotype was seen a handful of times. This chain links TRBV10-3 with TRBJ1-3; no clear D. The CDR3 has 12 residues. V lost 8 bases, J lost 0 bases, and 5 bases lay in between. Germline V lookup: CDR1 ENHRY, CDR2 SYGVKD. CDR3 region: CAIGDSGNTIYF. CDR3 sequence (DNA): TGTGCCATCGGGGACTCTGGAAACACCATATATTTT.

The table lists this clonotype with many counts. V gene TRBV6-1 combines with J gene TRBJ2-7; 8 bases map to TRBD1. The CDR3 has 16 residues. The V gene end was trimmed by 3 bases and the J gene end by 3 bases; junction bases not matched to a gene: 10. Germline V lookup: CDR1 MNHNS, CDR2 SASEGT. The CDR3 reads CASSDEADRAGYEQYF. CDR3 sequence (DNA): TGTGCCAGCAGTGACGAGGCGGACAGGGCCGGCTACGAGCAGTACTTC.

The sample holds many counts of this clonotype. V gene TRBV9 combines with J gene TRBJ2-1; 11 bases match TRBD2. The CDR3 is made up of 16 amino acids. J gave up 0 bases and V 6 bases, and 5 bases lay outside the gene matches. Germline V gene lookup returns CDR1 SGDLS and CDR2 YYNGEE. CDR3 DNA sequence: TGTGCCAGCACCCGACTAGCGGGGAGCTCCTACAATGAGCAGTTCTTC. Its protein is CASTRLAGSSYNEQFF.

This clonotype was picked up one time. The CDR3 loop reads CASSTLTGGNEQYF. The DNA for the CDR3 is TGTGCCAGCAGCACCTTAACAGGGGGCAACGAGCAGTACTTC. The rearrangement links TRBV11-2 to TRBJ2-7, with TRBD1 matching over 9 bases. The germline V gene has CDR1 SGHAT and CDR2 FQNNGV. CDR3 length: 14 residues. The V gene end was trimmed by 5 bases and the J gene end by 5 bases; junction bases not matched to a gene: 7. Drawing the rest from reference TRBV11-2 and TRBJ2-7, the complete variable domain is EAGVAQSPRYKIIEKRQSVAFWCNPISGHATLYWYQQILGQGPKLLIQFQNNGVVDDSQLPKDRFSAERLKGVDSTLKIQPAKLEDSAVYLCASSTLTGGNEQYFGPGTRLTVT.

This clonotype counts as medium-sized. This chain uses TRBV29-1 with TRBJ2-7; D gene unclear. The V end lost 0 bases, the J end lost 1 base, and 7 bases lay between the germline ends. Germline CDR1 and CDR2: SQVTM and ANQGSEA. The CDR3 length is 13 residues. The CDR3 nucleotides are TGCAGCGTTGAAGATCACAGATCCTACGAGCAGTACTTC. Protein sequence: CSVEDHRSYEQYF.

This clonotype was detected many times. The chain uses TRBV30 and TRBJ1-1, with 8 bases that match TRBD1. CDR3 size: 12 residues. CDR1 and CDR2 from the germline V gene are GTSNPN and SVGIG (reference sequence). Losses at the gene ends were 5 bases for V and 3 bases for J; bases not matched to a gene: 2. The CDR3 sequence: CAWAGGHTEAFF. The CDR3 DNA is TGTGCCTGGGCAGGGGGCCACACTGAAGCTTTCTTT.

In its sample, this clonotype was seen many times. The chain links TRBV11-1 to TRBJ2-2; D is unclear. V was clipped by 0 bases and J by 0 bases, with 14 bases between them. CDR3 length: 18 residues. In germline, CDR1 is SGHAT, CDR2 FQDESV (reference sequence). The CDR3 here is CASSLALDGPTNTGELFF. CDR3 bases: TGTGCCAGCAGCTTAGCCCTGGACGGACCAACGAACACCGGGGAGCTGTTTTTT.

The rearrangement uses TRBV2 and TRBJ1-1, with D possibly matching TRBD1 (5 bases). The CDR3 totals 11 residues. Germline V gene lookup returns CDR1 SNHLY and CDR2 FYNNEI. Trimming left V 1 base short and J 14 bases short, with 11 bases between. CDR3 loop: CASSEGGDRFF. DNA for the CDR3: TGTGCCAGCAGTGAAGGGGGCGACCGCTTCTTT.

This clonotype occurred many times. CDR3 loop: CASSQGYEQFF. CDR3 DNA sequence: TGTGCCAGCAGCCAAGGATATGAGCAGTTCTTC. The chain combines TRBV3-1 with TRBJ2-1; D is uncertain. CDR1 is LGHDT and CDR2 is YNNKEL in the germline V gene (reference sequence). V was shortened by 1 base and J by 8 bases, with 3 bases between the two germline ends. The CDR3 extends over 11 amino acids.